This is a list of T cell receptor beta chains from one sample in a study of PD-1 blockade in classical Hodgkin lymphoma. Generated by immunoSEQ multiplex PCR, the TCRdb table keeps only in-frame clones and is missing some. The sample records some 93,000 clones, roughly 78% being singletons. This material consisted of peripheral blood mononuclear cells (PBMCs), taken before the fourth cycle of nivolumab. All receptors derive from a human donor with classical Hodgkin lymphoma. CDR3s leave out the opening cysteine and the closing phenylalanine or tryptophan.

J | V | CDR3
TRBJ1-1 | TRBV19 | ASSSPGQGNTEAF
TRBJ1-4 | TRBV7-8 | ASSFGQGQEKLF
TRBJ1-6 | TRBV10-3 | AISESPVTGADSPLH
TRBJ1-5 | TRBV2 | ASRPGVSNQPQH
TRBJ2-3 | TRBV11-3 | ASSSGLAGARDTQY
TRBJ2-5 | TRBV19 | ASTNSGGDGKTQY
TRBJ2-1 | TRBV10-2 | ASRPGTSGNNEQF
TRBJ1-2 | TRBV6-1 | ASSVQQGSINYGYT
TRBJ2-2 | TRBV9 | ASSVLGNTGELF
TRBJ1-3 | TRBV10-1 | ASPGTVPRSYSGNTIY